The next 16 T cell receptor beta chains were all read from a single sample in a study of blood T cell repertoires in COVID-19. The repertoire was sequenced with immunoSEQ multiplex PCR; TCRdb's copy has only in-frame clones and lacks some. The repertoire has 200,000 to 300,000 clones, 75% to 90% of them found once; the top ten carry approximately 13%. The sequenced sample was peripheral blood. The receptors stem from a woman aged 55-69 years with active or convalescent COVID-19.

The chain links TRBV6-5 to TRBJ2-3; D perhaps matches TRBD2 (6 bases). This CDR3 is 14 amino acids long. Per germline, CDR1 MNHEY and CDR2 SVGAGI. Deletions cut 7 bases from V and 15 bases from J, with 26 bases between. CDR3 sequence reads: CASMGLDHLRGGYF. The CDR3 nucleotides read TGTGCCAGCATGGGACTGGACCATCTAAGGGGAGGCTATTTT.

This clone was seen only a few times. The genes are TRBV2 and TRBJ1-3; 7 bases map to TRBD1. Germline CDR1 SNHLY, CDR2 FYNNEI. The CDR3 totals 16 residues. V trimming: 1 base; J trimming: 1 base; junction bases outside the gene matches: 4. This CDR3 reads CASSEGGRGSGNTIYF. CDR3 nucleotide sequence: TGTGCCAGCAGTGAAGGGGGCAGGGGGTCTGGAAACACCATATATTTT.

V is TRBV27 and J is TRBJ1-5, with D perhaps TRBD1 (5 bases). CDR3 size: 13 residues. The germline gives CDR1 MNHEY, CDR2 SMNVEV (reference sequence). V lost 6 bases to trimming and J lost 3 bases, with 9 bases between them. The CDR3 sequence: CASRKTDNQPQHF. CDR3 nucleotides: TGTGCCAGCAGGAAGACAGACAATCAGCCCCAGCATTTT.

The chain recombines TRBV9 with TRBJ2-2; 11 bases map to TRBD1. Germline V gives CDR1 SGDLS, CDR2 YYNGEE. The CDR3 contains 18 residues. V shed 2 bases and J 7 bases; nucleotides not matched to a gene: 13. CDR3 region: CASSVGWTGGVEGGELFF. The CDR3 DNA follows: TGTGCCAGCAGCGTGGGGTGGACAGGGGGCGTCGAGGGCGGGGAGCTGTTTTTT.

This clone was seen a single time. This chain uses TRBV7-2 with TRBJ2-7, with D possibly matching TRBD1 (6 bases). This CDR3 has 14 residues. Germline CDR1 SGHTA, CDR2 FQGNSA. V lost 1 base and J lost 2, with 9 bases in between. The CDR3 DNA follows: TGTGCCAGCAGCTTAGGGGGGCCTACCTACGAGCAGTACTTC. It encodes CASSLGGPTYEQYF. Filled out from reference TRBV7-2 and TRBJ2-7, the complete variable domain reads GAGVSQSPSNKVTEKGKDVELRCDPISGHTALYWYRQSLGQGLEFLIYFQGNSAPDKSGLPSDRFSAERTGGSVSTLTIQRTQQEDSAVYLCASSLGGPTYEQYFGPGTRLTVT.

The rearrangement uses TRBV27 and TRBJ2-7; weak D call: TRBD2 (6 bases). The length of the CDR3 is 17 residues. Trimming pared 2 bases from V and 3 bases from J, leaving 20 bases between. Germline CDR1 reads MNHEY; CDR2 reads SMNVEV (reference sequence). Here the CDR3 DNA reads TGTGCCAGCAGTTTACCTCCCCAGGAGGGTCCTGGCTACGAGCAGTACTTC. It encodes CASSLPPQEGPGYEQYF.

The chain recombines TRBV7-8 with TRBJ2-5; D unclear. The CDR3 is 14 residues long. The V and J ends lost 2 bases and 5 bases respectively, with 12 bases between them. Looked up from germline, CDR1 is SGHVS and CDR2 is FQNEAQ. The CDR3 DNA follows: TGTGCCAGCAGCTTATATGGAGCCACGGAGACCCAGTACTTC. The encoded protein is CASSLYGATETQYF. Looking up the rest from reference TRBV7-8 and TRBJ2-5 gives the full variable domain: GAGVSQSPRYKVAKRGQDVALRCDPISGHVSLFWYQQALGQGPEFLTYFQNEAQLDKSGLPSDRFFAERPEGSVSTLKIQRTQQEDSAVYLCASSLYGATETQYFGPGTRLLVL.

This chain uses TRBV7-8 with TRBJ1-4; 9 positions match TRBD1. J was trimmed by 0 bases and V by 0 bases; bases with no gene match: 11. The CDR3 is 20 amino acids. Germline lookup yields CDR1 SGHVS and CDR2 FQNEAQ. CDR3 protein: CASSLAGTGLVYATNEKLFF. The CDR3 coding sequence is TGTGCCAGCAGCTTAGCTGGGACAGGGTTGGTTTATGCAACTAATGAAAAACTGTTTTTT.

This chain uses TRBV18 with TRBJ1-1; tentatively, D is TRBD1 (6 bases). Germline CDR1 and CDR2: KGHSH and LQKENI. V was trimmed by 5 bases and J by 0 bases, leaving 10 bases between them. The CDR3 contains 14 residues. CDR3 nucleotides: TGTGCCAGCTCATCGGACAGCCTGAACACTGAAGCTTTCTTT. Translating gives CASSSDSLNTEAFF. The complete variable domain, with remaining parts taken from reference TRBV18 and TRBJ1-1, reads NAGVMQNPRHLVRRRGQEARLRCSPMKGHSHVYWYRQLPEEGLKFMVYLQKENIIDESGMPKERFSAEFPKEGPSILRIQQVVRGDSAAYFCASSSDSLNTEAFFGQGTRLTVV.

CDR3 residues: CACRPHRGLAGGRSTGELFF. CDR3 DNA: TGTGCCTGCCGTCCCCACCGGGGACTAGCGGGGGGGCGTAGCACCGGGGAGCTGTTTTTT. The chain uses TRBV21-1 and TRBJ2-2; TRBD2, as called in the table, went unchecked against the DNA. TRBV21-1 is reported as a pseudogene. This CDR3 spans 20 amino acids.

The gene calls are TRBV19 and TRBJ1-1; TRBD1 matches 7 bases. CDR3 size: 14 residues. V shed 3 bases, J shed 2 bases, and the junction held 3 bases outside the gene matches. Per the germline V gene, CDR1 is LNHDA and CDR2 is SQIVND (reference sequence). The CDR3, as DNA: TGTGCCAGTAGTATGAACAGGGGTAACACTGAAGCTTTCTTT. It is translated as CASSMNRGNTEAFF.

The rearrangement links TRBV7-2 to TRBJ2-7; D unclear. The CDR3 totals 14 residues. The V gene lost 1 base and the J gene lost 4 bases, with 11 bases spanning the gap. Germline CDR1 and CDR2: SGHTA and FQGNSA. CDR3 residues: CASSLGGSLYEQYF. DNA for the CDR3: TGTGCCAGCAGCTTAGGAGGCAGCCTTTACGAGCAGTACTTC.

The J gene is TRBJ1-5, the V gene TRBV6-5; weak D call: TRBD1 (5 bases). Germline assignment: CDR1 MNHEY and CDR2 SVGAGI. Deletions cut 6 bases from V and 0 bases from J, with 9 bases between. The CDR3 sequence is 14 residues long. This chain's CDR3 is CASRDINSNQPQHF. Here the CDR3 DNA reads TGTGCCAGCAGGGACATCAATAGCAATCAGCCCCAGCATTTT.

This rearrangement joins TRBV5-1 to TRBJ2-3; the match to TRBD1 covers 9 bases. V lost 0 bases and J lost 1; bases outside the gene matches: 15. Per germline, CDR1 SGHRS and CDR2 YFSETQ. This CDR3 region has 20 residues. For the CDR3, the DNA is TGCGCCAGCAGCTTGGGGCGACCGGGACAGGGACTTTCCCGCACAGATACGCAGTATTTT. Its protein product is CASSLGRPGQGLSRTDTQYF.

V is TRBV6-5 and J is TRBJ2-1, with 11 bases identical to TRBD2. The CDR3 totals 16 residues. V lost 0 bases, J lost 8 bases, and 6 bases stayed unmatched. The germline V gene encodes CDR1 MNHEY and CDR2 SVGAGI. CDR3 loop: CASSYSLAGGDDEQFF. The DNA of the CDR3 is TGTGCCAGCAGTTACTCGCTAGCGGGGGGTGACGATGAGCAGTTCTTC.

This clone occurred once. The chain carries TRBV20-1 and TRBJ1-4; D might be TRBD1 (6 bases). CDR3 length equals 12 residues. The V end was cut by 3 bases, the J end by 7 bases, with 9 bases between. Germline V gene sequence: CDR1 DFQATT, CDR2 SNEGSKA (reference sequence). The DNA of the CDR3 is TGCAGTGCTAGTTACAGGGCTGAAAAACTGTTTTTT. It yields the protein CSASYRAEKLFF.